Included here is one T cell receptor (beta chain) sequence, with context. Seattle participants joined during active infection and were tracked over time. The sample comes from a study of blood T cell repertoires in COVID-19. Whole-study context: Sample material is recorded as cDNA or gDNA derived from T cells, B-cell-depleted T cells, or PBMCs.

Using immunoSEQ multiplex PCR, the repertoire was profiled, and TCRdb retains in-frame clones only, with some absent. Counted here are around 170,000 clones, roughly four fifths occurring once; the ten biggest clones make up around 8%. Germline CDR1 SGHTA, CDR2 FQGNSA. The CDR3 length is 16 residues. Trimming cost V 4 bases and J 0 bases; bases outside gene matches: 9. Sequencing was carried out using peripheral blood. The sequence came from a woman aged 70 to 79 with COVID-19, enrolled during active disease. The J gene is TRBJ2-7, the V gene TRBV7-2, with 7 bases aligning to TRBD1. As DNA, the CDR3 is TGTGCCAGCAGCTCCCCAGGGACAGTAAGCTCCTACGAGCAGTACTTC. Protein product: CASSSPGTVSSYEQYF.